The clone carrying this T cell receptor (beta chain) was recorded a few times. Its antigen is not identified. The source of the sample is a study of CD8 T cells in ankylosing spondylitis. Whole-study findings and limits: There was reportedly significant enrichment of clones that were disease-linked in matched ankylosing spondylitis synovial fluid. Some motif variants had been reported before (in reactive arthritis synovial fluid and blood). CD8+ by phenotype, disease-linked clones were relatively rare in peripheral blood.

In making TCR beta libraries, quantitative 5'-RACE with molecular barcodes was used. TCRdb reprocessed the 5' RACE reads via MiXCR and lists one record per CDR3 protein. The sample holds 190,000 or so distinct CDR3 sequences, 9.5% to 15% seen once. V gave up 0 bases and J gave up 1 base, with 14 bases separating them. CDR3 length equals 17 residues. Germline-derived CDR1 and CDR2 are MRHNA and SNTAGT. The receptor's source is a male donor with ankylosing spondylitis or in good health (not recorded which). The chain is built from TRBV6-4 and TRBJ2-3; D call uncertain. Specimen: blood, either unsorted or a sorted T cell fraction (not recorded which). The CDR3 coding sequence is TGTGCCAGCAGTGACTCGATTAATAGCATCGGCACAGATACGCAGTATTTT. Encoded protein: CASSDSINSIGTDTQYF.